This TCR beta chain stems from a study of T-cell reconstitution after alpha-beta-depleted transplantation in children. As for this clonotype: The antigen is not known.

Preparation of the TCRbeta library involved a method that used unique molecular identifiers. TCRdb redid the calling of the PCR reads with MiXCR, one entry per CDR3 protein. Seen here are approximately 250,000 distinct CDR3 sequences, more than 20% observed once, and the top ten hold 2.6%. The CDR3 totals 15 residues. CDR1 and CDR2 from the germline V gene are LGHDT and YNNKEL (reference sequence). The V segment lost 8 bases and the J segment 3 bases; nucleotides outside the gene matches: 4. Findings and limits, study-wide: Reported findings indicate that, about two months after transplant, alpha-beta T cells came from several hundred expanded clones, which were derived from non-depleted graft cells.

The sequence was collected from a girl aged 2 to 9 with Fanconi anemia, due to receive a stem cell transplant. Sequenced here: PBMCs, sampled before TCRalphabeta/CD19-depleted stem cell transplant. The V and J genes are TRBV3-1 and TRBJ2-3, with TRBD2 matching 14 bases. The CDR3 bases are TGTGCCAGCGGGAGACTAGCGGGAGGGACAGATACGCAGTATTTT. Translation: CASGRLAGGTDTQYF.